A single count supports the clone carrying this T cell receptor beta chain. This entry belongs to a study of control samples from healthy donors and cancer patients. J gave up 4 bases and V 4 bases, and 10 bases lay outside the gene matches. CDR3 length: 16 residues. Germline CDR1 is SGHRS and CDR2 is YFSETQ. Repertoires were generated with immunoSEQ multiplex PCR, while TCRdb's copy carries only in-frame clones and drops some. The data show almost 85,000 clones, 85% to 95% seen once. The chain has TRBV5-1 and TRBJ2-2; the match to TRBD1 covers 7 bases. The receptor was isolated from a woman aged 18-29 years in good health. Input material: blood. In DNA, the CDR3 is TGCGCCAGCAGCGTAACCGGGACAGTAAGCACCGGGGAGCTGTTTTTT. Translated, it gives CASSVTGTVSTGELFF.